Here is one TCR beta chain with its context. The target antigen is unknown. Germline-derived CDR1 and CDR2 are GTSNPN and SVGIG (reference sequence). The CDR3 is 16 amino acids. Losses at the gene ends were 3 bases for V and 2 bases for J; bases not matched to a gene: 9. The data are from a study of CD8+ T cells in alopecia areata. General study points: Scalp lesions, especially in alopecia totalis/universalis, had higher clonality than normal scalp.

TCR sequencing used cDNA made by reverse transcription of extracted RNA. TCRdb's table, derived via immunoSEQ multiplex PCR, lists solely in-frame clones and lacks some. The table shows approximately 150,000 clones, with roughly 60% occurring only once. The clonotype comes from a human donor in good health. V usage is TRBV30 and J usage is TRBJ1-5; 8 bases line up with TRBD1. The sequencing input was CD8+ T cells sorted from blood. The CDR3 region is CAWRGQDPWGNQPQHF. The CDR3 nucleotides read TGTGCCTGGAGGGGACAGGACCCTTGGGGCAATCAGCCCCAGCATTTT. The full variable domain, in which reference TRBV30 and TRBJ1-5 provide the parts outside the CDR3, is SQTIHQWPATLVQPVGSPLSLECTVEGTSNPNLYWYRQAAGRGLQLLFYSVGIGQISSEVPQNLSASRPQDRQFILSSKKLLLSDSGFYLCAWRGQDPWGNQPQHFGDGTRLSIL.